The 3 T cell receptor beta chains given below trace back to one sample, sequenced in a study of blood T cell repertoires in COVID-19. The repertoire was sequenced with immunoSEQ multiplex PCR; TCRdb's copy has only in-frame clones and lacks some. The sample has 220,000 or so clones, 85% to 90% seen once. The sequenced material came from PBMCs or T cells enriched from blood (not recorded which). The source of these receptors is a woman aged 18-29 years in a cohort exposed to, infected with or recovered from COVID-19 (not recorded which).

V and J are TRBV18 and TRBJ1-6; D is perhaps TRBD1 (5 bases). This CDR3 region has 13 residues. Germline CDR1 KGHSH, CDR2 LQKENI. The V gene lost 6 bases and the J gene lost 8 bases, with 11 bases spanning the gap. The CDR3 reads CASSRTGDSPLHF. CDR3 bases: TGTGCCAGCTCCCGTACGGGGGATTCACCCCTCCACTTT.

The count of this clone is one. In DNA form, the CDR3 reads TGTGCCAGCAGTTACTTCGACAGGGACACTGAAGCTTTCTTT. Translation: CASSYFDRDTEAFF. This rearrangement joins TRBV6-5 to TRBJ1-1; 7 bases map to TRBD1. Germline assignment: CDR1 MNHEY and CDR2 SVGAGI. J gave up 3 bases and V 1 base, and 2 bases lay outside the gene matches. The CDR3 loop spans 14 amino acids.

The chain joins TRBV27 to TRBJ1-2; D is unresolved. V was pared by 6 bases and J by 4 bases, with 12 bases between. Per germline, CDR1 MNHEY and CDR2 SMNVEV (reference sequence). CDR3 length: 13 amino acids. CDR3 loop: CASSSGPLYGYTF. The CDR3 DNA reads TGTGCCAGCAGCAGCGGGCCGCTCTATGGCTACACCTTC.